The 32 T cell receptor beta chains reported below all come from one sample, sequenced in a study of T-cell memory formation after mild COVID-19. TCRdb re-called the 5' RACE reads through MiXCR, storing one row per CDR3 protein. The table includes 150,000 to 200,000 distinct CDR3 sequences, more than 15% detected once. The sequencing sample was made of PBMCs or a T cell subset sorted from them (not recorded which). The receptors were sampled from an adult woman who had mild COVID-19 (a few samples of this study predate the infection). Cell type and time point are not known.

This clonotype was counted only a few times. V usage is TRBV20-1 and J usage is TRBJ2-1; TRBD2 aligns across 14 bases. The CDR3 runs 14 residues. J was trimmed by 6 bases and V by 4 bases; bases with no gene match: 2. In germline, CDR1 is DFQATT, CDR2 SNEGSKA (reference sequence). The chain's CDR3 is CSAKGTSGSNEQFF. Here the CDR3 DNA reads TGCAGTGCTAAAGGGACTAGCGGGAGCAATGAGCAGTTCTTC.

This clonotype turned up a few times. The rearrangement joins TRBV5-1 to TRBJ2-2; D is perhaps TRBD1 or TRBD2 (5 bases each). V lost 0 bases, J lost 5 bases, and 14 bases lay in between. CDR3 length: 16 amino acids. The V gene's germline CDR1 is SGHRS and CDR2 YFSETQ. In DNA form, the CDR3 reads TGCGCCAGCAGCTTGGATGGGGGAGCCAGAACCGGGGAGCTGTTTTTT. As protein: CASSLDGGARTGELFF. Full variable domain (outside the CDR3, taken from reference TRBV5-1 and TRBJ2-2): KAGVTQTPRYLIKTRGQQVTLSCSPISGHRSVSWYQQTPGQGLQFLFEYFSETQRNKGNFPGRFSGRQFSNSRSEMNVSTLELGDSALYLCASSLDGGARTGELFFGEGSRLTVL.

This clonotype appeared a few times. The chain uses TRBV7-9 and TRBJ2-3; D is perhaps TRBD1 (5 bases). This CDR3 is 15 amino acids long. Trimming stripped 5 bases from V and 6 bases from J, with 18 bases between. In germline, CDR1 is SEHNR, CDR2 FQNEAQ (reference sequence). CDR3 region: CASSLSKGPWDTQYF. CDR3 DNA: TGTGCCAGCAGCCTCTCCAAGGGGCCCTGGGATACGCAGTATTTT.

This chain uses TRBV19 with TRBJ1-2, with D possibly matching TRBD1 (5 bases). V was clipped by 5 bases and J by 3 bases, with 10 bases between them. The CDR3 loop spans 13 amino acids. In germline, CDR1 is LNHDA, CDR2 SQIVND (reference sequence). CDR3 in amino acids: CASSPRQYYGYTF. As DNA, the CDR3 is TGTGCCAGTAGTCCCAGACAGTACTATGGCTACACCTTC.

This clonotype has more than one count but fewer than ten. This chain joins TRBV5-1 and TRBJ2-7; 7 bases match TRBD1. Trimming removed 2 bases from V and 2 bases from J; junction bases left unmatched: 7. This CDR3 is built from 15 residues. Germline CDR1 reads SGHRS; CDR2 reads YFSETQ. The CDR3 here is CASSFEGDRPYEQYF. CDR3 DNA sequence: TGCGCCAGCAGCTTCGAAGGGGACAGACCCTACGAGCAGTACTTC.

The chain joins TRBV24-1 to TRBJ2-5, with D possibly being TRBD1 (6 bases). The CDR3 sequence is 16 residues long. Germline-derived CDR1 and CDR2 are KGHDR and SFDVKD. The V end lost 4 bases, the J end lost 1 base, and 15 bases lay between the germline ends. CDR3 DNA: TGTGCCACCAGTGACCGGTCTCAGGGGCCCCAAGAGACCCAGTACTTC. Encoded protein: CATSDRSQGPQETQYF.

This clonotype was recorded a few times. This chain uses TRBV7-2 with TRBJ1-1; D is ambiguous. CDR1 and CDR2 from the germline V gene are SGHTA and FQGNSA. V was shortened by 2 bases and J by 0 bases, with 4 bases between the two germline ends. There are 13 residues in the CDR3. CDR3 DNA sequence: TGTGCCAGCAGCTTATCAATGAACACTGAAGCTTTCTTT. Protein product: CASSLSMNTEAFF.

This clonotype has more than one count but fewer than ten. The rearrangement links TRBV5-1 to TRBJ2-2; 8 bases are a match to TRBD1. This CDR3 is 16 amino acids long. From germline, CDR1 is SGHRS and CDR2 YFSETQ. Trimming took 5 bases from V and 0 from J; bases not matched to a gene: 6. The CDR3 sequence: CASSMDRVANTGELFF. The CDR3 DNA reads TGCGCCAGCAGTATGGACAGGGTGGCGAACACCGGGGAGCTGTTTTTT. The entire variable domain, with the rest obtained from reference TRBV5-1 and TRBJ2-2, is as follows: KAGVTQTPRYLIKTRGQQVTLSCSPISGHRSVSWYQQTPGQGLQFLFEYFSETQRNKGNFPGRFSGRQFSNSRSEMNVSTLELGDSALYLCASSMDRVANTGELFFGEGSRLTVL.

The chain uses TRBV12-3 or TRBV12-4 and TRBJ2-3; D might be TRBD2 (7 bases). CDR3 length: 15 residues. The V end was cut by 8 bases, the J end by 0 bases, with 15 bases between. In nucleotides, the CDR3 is TGTGCCAGCGCGCTGGGGGGGCAGAGCACAGATACGCAGTATTTT. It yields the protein CASALGGQSTDTQYF.

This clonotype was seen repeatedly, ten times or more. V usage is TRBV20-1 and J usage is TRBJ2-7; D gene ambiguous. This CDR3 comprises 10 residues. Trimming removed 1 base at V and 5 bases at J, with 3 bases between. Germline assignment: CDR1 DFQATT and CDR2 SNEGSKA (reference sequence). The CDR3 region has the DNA TGCAGTGCTAGAGTTCACGAGCAGTACTTC. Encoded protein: CSARVHEQYF.

CDR3 sequence: CATSRQGNYGYTF. Here the CDR3 DNA reads TGTGCCACCAGCAGGCAAGGGAACTATGGCTACACCTTC. This rearrangement joins TRBV15 to TRBJ1-2; no clear D gene. Trimming stripped 3 bases from V and 2 bases from J, with 7 bases between. Germline CDR1 LNHNV, CDR2 YYDKDF (reference sequence). CDR3 length equals 13 residues.

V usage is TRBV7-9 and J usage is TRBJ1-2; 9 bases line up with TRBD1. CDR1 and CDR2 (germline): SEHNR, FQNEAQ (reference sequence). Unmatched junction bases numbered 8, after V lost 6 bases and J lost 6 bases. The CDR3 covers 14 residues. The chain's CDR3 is CASSLRGQGDGYTF. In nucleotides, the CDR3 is TGTGCCAGCAGTCTCAGGGGACAGGGAGATGGCTACACCTTC.

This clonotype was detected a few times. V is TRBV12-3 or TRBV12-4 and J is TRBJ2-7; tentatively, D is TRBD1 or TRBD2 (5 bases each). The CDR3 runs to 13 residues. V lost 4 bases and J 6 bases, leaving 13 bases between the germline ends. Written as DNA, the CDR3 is TGTGCCAGCAGTTCCGGGACGTGGAGCGAGCAGTACTTC. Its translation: CASSSGTWSEQYF.

Here the CDR3 DNA reads TGTGCCAGCTCACCCCCGATGAGCGGTAGCAATCAGCCCCAGCATTTT. Its translation is CASSPPMSGSNQPQHF. The chain carries TRBV18 and TRBJ1-5; D uncertain. The germline V gene has CDR1 KGHSH and CDR2 LQKENI. This CDR3 has 16 amino acids. The ends were cut back, 3 bases at V and 0 bases at J, with 12 bases in the middle.

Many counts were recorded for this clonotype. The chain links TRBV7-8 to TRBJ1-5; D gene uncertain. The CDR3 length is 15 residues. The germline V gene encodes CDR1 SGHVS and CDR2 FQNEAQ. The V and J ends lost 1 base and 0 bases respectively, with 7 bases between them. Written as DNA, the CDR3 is TGTGCCAGCAGCTTAGTAGGCTCTAGCAATCAGCCCCAGCATTTT. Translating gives CASSLVGSSNQPQHF.

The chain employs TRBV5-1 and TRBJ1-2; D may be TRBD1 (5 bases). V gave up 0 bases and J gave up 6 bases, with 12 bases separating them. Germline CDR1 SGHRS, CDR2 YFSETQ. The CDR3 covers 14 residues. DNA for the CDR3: TGCGCCAGCAGCTTGGCCATGAGGGGCGATGGCTACACCTTC. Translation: CASSLAMRGDGYTF.

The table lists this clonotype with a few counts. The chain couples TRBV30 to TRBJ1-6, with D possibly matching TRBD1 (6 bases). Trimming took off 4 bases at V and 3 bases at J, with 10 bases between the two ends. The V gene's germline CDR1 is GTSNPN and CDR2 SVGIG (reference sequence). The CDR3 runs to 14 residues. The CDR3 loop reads CAWTEDSYNSPLHF. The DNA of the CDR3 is TGTGCCTGGACTGAGGACAGCTATAATTCACCCCTCCACTTT.

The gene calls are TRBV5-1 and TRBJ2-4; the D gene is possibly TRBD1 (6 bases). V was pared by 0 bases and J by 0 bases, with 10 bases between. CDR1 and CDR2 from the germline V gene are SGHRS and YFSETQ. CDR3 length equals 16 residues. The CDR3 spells CASSLGTVLAKNIQYF. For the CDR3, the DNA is TGCGCCAGCAGCTTGGGGACAGTTCTAGCCAAAAACATTCAGTACTTC.

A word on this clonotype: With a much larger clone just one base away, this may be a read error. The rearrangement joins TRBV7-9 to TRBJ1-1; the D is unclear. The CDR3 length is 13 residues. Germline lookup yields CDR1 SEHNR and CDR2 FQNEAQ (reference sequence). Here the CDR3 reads CASSSIKNTEALF. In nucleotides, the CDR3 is TGTGCCAGCAGCTCCATTAAGAACACTGAAGCTCTCTTT.

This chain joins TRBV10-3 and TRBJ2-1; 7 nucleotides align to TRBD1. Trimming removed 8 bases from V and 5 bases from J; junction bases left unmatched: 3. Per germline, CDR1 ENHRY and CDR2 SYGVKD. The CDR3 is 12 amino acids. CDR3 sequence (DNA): TGTGCCATCCATGACAGGGACAATGAGCAGTTCTTC. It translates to CAIHDRDNEQFF.

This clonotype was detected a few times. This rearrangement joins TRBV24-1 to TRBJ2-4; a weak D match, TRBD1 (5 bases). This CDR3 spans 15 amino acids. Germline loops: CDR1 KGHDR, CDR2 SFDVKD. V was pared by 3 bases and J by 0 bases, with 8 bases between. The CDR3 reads CATSDPREAKNIQYF. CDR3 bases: TGTGCCACCAGTGATCCCAGGGAAGCCAAAAACATTCAGTACTTC.

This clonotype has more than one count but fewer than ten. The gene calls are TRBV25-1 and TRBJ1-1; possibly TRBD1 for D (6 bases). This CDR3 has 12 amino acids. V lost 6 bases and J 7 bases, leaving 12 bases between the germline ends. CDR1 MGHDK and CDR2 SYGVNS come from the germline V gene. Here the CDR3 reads CASSPTGDEAFF. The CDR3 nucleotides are TGTGCCAGCAGCCCGACAGGAGATGAAGCTTTCTTT.

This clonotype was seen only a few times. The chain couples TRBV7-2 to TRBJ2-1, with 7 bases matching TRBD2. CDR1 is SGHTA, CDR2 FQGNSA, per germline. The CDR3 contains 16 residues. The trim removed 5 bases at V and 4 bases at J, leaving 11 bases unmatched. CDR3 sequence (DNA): TGTGCCAGCAGCCTAGGGAGGGCGGGAGCGTACAATGAGCAGTTCTTC. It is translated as CASSLGRAGAYNEQFF.

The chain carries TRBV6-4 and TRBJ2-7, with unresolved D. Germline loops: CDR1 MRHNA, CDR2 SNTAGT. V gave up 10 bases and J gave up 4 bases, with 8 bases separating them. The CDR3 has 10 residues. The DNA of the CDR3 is TGTGCCATTGGACGGTACGAGCAGTACTTC. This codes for CAIGRYEQYF.

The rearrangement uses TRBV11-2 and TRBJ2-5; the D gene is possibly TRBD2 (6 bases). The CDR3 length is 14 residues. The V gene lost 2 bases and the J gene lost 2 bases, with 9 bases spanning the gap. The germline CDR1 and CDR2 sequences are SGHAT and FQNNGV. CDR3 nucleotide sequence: TGTGCCAGCAGCTTATCCGGGAGACAAGAGACCCAGTACTTC. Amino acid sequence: CASSLSGRQETQYF. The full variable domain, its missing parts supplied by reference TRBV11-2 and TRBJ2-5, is EAGVAQSPRYKIIEKRQSVAFWCNPISGHATLYWYQQILGQGPKLLIQFQNNGVVDDSQLPKDRFSAERLKGVDSTLKIQPAKLEDSAVYLCASSLSGRQETQYFGPGTRLLVL.

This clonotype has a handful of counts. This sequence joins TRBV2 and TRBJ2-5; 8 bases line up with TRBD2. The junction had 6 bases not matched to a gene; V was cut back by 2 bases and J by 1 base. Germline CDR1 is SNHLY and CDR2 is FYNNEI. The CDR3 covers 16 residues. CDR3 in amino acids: CASSESTSGLQETQYF. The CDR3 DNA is TGTGCCAGCAGTGAAAGTACTAGCGGACTCCAAGAGACCCAGTACTTC.

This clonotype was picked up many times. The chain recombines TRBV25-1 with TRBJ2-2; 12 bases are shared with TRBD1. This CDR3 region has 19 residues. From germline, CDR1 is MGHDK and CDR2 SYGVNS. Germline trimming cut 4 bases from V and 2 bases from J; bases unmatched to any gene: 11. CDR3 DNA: TGTGCCAGCAGTGGACCTTTGGGACAGGGGGCCATAAACACCGGGGAGCTGTTTTTT. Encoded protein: CASSGPLGQGAINTGELFF. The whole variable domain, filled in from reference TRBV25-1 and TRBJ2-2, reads EADIYQTPRYLVIGTGKKITLECSQTMGHDKMYWYQQDPGMELHLIHYSYGVNSTEKGDLSSESTVSRIRTEHFPLTLESARPSHTSQYLCASSGPLGQGAINTGELFFGEGSRLTVL.

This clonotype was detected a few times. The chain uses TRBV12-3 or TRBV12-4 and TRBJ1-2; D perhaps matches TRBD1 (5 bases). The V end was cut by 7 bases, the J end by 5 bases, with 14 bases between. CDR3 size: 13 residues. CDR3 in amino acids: CASTLGQSYGYTF. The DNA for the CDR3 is TGTGCCAGCACTTTGGGGCAGTCGTATGGCTACACCTTC.

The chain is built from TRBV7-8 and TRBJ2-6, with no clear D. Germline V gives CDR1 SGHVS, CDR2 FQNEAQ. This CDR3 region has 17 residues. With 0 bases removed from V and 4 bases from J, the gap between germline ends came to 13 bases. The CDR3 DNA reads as TGTGCCAGCAGCTTAGCGATAGGCGAGGTGGGGGCCAACGTCCTGACTTTC. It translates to CASSLAIGEVGANVLTF.

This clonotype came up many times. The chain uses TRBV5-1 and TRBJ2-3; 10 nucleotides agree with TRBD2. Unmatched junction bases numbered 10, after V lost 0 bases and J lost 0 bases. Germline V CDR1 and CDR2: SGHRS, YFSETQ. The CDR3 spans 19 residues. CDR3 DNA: TGCGCCAGCAGCTTGGATGCTAGCGGGAGACCCTCTAGCACAGATACGCAGTATTTT. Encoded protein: CASSLDASGRPSSTDTQYF.

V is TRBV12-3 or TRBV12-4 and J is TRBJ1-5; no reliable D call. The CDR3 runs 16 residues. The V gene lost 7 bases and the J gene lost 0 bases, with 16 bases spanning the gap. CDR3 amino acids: CASTATWGYSNQPQHF. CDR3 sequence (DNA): TGTGCCAGCACGGCAACTTGGGGTTATAGCAATCAGCCCCAGCATTTT.

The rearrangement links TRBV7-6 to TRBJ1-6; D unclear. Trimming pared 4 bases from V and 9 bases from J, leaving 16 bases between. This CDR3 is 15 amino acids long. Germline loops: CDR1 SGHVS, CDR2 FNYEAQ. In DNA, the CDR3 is TGTGCCAGCAGCTCCCAGCAGTGGGGAGGTTCACCCCTCCACTTT. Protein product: CASSSQQWGGSPLHF.